This T cell receptor (beta chain) was documented in a study of CD8 T cells in ankylosing spondylitis. Study-wide points: Disease-linked clones reportedly concentrated significantly in matched ankylosing spondylitis synovial fluid. Apparently characteristic of ankylosing spondylitis blood was a TCR beta motif (eight highly homologous variants).

MiXCR, run by TCRdb on the 5' RACE reads, gives a single entry per CDR3 protein. The data contain over 200,000 distinct CDR3 sequences, roughly a tenth of them singletons. Notes on this clonotype: Its antigen is undetermined. The germline gene is not matched at one end of the junction; a read error may be the cause.

The sequenced sample was blood, either unsorted or a sorted T cell fraction (not recorded which). This TCR came from a male donor with ankylosing spondylitis or in good health (not recorded which).

CDR3 residues: CASSLLGVRANEKLSF. CDR3 in DNA: TGTGCCAGCAGTTTACTGGGGGTTAGGGCTAATGAAAAACTGTCTTTT. This rearrangement joins TRBV12-3 or TRBV12-4 to TRBJ1-4, with a possible D match to TRBD1 (5 bases). This CDR3 comprises 16 residues.